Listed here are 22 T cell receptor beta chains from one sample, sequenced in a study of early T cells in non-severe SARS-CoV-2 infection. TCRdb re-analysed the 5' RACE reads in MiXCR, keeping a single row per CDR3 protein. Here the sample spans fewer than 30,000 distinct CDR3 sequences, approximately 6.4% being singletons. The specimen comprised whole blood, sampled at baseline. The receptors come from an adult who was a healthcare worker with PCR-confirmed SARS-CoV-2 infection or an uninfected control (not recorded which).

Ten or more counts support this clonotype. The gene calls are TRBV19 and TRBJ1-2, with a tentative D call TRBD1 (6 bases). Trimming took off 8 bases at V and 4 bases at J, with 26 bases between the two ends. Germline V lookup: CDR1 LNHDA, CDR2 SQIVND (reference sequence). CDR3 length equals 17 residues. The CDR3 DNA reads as TGTGCCAGTGTTAAGACTTATGACAGGATCGCCGGCTATGGCTACACCTTC. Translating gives CASVKTYDRIAGYGYTF.

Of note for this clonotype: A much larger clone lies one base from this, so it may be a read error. As DNA, the CDR3 is TGCGCCAGCAGCCAAGATCAGAGGCTGGGGAAGACTGAAGCTATCTTT. It codes for CASSQDQRLGKTEAIF. V gene TRBV4-3 combines with J gene TRBJ1-1; no clear D. Germline values: CDR1 LGHNA, CDR2 YSLEER. The length of the CDR3 is 16 residues.

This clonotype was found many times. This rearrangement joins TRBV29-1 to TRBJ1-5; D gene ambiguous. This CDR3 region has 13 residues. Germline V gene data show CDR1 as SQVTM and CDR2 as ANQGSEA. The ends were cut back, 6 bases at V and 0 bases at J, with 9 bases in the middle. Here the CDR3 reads CSVRQDSNQPQHF. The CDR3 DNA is TGCAGCGTGCGGCAAGATAGCAATCAGCCCCAGCATTTT.

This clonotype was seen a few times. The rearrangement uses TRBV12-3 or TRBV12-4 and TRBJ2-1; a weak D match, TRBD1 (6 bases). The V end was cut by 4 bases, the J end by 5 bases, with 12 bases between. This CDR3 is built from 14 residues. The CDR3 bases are TGTGCCAGCAGTTCTAGGCAGGGGAACAATGAGCAGTTCTTC. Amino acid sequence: CASSSRQGNNEQFF.

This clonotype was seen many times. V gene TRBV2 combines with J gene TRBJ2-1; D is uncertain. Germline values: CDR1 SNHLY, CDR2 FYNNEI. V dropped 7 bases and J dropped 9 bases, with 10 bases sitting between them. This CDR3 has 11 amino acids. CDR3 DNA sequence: TGTGCCAGCACCCGCGGCGGTGAGCAGTTCTTC. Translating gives CASTRGGEQFF.

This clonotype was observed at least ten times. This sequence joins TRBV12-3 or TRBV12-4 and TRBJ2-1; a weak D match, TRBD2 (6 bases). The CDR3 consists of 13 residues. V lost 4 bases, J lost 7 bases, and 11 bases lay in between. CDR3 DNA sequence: TGTGCCAGCAGTTACGATCGGGGGAATGAGCAGTTCTTC. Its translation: CASSYDRGNEQFF.

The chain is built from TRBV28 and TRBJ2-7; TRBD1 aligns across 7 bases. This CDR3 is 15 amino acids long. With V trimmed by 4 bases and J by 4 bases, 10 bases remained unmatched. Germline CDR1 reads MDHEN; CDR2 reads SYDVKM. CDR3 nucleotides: TGTGCCAGCAGTTCAGAGGGACAGATACCTTACGAGCAGTACTTC. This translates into CASSSEGQIPYEQYF.

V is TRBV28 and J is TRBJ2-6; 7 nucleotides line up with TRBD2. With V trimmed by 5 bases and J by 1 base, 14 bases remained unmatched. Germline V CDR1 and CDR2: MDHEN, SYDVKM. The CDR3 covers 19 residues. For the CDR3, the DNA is TGTGCCAGCAGTCCTCCGGCTAGCGGACGACTATCTGGGGCCAACGTCCTGACTTTC. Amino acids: CASSPPASGRLSGANVLTF. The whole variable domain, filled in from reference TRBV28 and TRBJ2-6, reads DVKVTQSSRYLVKRTGEKVFLECVQDMDHENMFWYRQDPGLGLRLIYFSYDVKMKEKGDIPEGYSVSREKKERFSLILESASTNQTSMYLCASSPPASGRLSGANVLTFGAGSRLTVL.

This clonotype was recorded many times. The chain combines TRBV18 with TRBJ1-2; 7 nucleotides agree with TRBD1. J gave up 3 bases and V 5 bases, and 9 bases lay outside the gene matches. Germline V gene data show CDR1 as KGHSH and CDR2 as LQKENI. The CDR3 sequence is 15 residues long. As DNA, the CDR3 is TGTGCCAGCTCATTAAACGGACAGGCCGACTATGGCTACACCTTC. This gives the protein CASSLNGQADYGYTF.

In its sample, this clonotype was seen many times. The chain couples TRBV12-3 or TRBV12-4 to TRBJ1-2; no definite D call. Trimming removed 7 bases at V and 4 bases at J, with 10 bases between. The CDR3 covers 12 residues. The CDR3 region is CASTPDGYGYTF. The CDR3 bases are TGTGCCAGCACCCCGGACGGCTATGGCTACACCTTC.

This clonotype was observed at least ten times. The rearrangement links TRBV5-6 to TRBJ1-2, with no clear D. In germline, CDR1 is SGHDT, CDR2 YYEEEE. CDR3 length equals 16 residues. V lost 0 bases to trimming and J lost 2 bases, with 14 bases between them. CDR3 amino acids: CASSLVGSGYNYGYTF. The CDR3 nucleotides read TGTGCCAGCAGCTTGGTGGGCTCCGGGTACAACTATGGCTACACCTTC.

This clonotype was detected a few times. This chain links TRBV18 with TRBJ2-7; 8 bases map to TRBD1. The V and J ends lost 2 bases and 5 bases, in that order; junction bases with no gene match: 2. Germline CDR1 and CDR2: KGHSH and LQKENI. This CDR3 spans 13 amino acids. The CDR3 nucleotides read TGTGCCAGCTCACCATCAGGGGGCGACGAGCAGTACTTC. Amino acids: CASSPSGGDEQYF.

This chain's CDR3 is CASRVDADEQYF. Here the CDR3 DNA reads TGTGCCAGCAGGGTGGACGCCGACGAGCAGTACTTC. The V call is TRBV2, the J call TRBJ2-7; D not certain. The CDR3 spans 12 residues. The V end was cut by 6 bases, the J end by 5 bases, with 11 bases between. Germline-derived CDR1 and CDR2 are SNHLY and FYNNEI.

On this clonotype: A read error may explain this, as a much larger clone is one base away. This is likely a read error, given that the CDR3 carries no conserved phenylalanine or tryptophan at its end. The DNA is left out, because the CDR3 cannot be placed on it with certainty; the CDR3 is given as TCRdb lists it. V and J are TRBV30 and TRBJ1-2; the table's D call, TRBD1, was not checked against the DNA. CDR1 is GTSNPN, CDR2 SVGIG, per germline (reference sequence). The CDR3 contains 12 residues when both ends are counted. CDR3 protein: CAWSVGTRSRTY.

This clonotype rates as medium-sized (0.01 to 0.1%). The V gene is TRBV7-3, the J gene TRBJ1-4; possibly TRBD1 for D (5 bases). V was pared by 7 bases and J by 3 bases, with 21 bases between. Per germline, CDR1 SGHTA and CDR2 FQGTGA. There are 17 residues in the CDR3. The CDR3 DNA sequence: TGTGCCAGCACCAAGGACACCAGGTTAGGGGCTAATGAAAAACTGTTTTTT. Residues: CASTKDTRLGANEKLFF.

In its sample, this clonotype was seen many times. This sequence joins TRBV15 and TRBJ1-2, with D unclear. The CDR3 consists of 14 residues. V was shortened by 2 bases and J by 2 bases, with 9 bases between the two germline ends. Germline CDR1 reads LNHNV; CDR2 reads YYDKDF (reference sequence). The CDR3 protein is CATSRRVNNYGYTF. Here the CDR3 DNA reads TGTGCCACCAGCAGACGGGTTAACAACTATGGCTACACCTTC.

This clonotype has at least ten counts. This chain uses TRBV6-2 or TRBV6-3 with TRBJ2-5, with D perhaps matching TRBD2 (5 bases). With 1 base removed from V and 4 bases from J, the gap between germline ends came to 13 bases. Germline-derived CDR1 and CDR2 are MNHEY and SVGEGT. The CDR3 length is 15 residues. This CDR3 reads CASSYFDYFRETQYF. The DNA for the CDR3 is TGTGCCAGCAGTTACTTCGACTATTTCAGAGAGACCCAGTACTTC.

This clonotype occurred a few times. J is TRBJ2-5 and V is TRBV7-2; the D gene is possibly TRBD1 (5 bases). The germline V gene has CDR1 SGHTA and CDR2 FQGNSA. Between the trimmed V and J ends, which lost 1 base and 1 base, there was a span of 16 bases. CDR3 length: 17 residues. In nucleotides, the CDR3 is TGTGCCAGCAGCTTAGTGATCTCAGGGTATCCCCAAGAGACCCAGTACTTC. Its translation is CASSLVISGYPQETQYF.

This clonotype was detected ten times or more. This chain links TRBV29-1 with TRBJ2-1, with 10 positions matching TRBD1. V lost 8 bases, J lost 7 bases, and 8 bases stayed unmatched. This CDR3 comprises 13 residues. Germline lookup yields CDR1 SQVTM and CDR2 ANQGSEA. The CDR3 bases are TGCAGCTTCCGACAGGGGGCCCGGAATGAGCAGTTCTTC. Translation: CSFRQGARNEQFF.

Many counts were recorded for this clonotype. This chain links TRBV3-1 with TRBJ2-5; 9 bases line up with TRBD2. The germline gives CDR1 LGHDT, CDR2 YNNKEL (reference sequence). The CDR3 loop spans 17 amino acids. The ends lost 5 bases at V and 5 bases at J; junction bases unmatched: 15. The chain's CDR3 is CASSSSGAYLRGETQYF. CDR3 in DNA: TGTGCCAGCAGCTCTAGCGGGGCCTACCTTCGGGGGGAGACCCAGTACTTC.

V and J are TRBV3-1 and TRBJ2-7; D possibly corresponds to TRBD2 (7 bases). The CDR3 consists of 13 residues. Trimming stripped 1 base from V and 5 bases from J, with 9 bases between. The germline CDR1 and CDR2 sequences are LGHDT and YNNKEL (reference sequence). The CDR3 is CASSQAGGHEQYF. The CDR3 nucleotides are TGTGCCAGCAGCCAAGCGGGGGGCCACGAGCAGTACTTC.

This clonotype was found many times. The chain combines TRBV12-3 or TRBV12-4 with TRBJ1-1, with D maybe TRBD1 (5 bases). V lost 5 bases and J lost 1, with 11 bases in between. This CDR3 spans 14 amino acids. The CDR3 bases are TGTGCCAGCAGTCCACAGGCGTGGAACACTGAAGCTTTCTTT. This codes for CASSPQAWNTEAFF.